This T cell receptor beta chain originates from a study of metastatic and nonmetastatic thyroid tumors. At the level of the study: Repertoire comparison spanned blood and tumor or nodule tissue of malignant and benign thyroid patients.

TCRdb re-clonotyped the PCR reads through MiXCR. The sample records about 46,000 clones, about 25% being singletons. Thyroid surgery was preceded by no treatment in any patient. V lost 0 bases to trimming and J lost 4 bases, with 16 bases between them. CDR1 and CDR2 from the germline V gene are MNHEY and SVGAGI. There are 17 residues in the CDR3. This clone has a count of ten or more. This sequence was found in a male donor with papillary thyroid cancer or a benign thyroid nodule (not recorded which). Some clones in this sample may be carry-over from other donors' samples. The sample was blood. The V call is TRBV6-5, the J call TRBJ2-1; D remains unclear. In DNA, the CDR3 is TGTGCCAGCAGTTACTCACCTAGAAGGGAATTTTACAATGAGCAGTTCTTC. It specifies CASSYSPRREFYNEQFF.